This TCR beta chain is from a study of control samples from healthy donors and cancer patients. This clone was seen a single time. Method: immunoSEQ multiplex PCR; TCRdb's copy keeps in-frame clones and lacks some. The sample consists of about 53,000 clones, roughly nine tenths of them appearing once. The sequence derives from a man aged 55 to 70 with head and neck cancer. Sequenced: PBMCs.

The CDR3 spells CASSLAPGGQYEQYF. The CDR3 DNA sequence: TGTGCCAGCAGCTTAGCTCCCGGGGGGCAGTACGAGCAGTACTTC. The J gene is TRBJ2-7, the V gene TRBV7-6; D perhaps matches TRBD2 (7 bases). Germline V gives CDR1 SGHVS, CDR2 FNYEAQ. There are 15 residues in the CDR3. The V gene lost 0 bases and the J gene lost 4 bases, with 13 bases spanning the gap.